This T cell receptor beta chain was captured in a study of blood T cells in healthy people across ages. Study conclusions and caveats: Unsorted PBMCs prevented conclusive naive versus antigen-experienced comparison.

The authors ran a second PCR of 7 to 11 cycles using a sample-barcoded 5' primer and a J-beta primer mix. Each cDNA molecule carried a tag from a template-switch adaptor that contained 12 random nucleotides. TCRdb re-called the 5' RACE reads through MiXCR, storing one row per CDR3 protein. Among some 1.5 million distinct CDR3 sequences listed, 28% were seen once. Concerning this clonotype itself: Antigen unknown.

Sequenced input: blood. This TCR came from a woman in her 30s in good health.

The CDR3 protein is CASSVGGKNSPLHF. In nucleotides, the CDR3 is TGTGCCAGCAGCGTAGGAGGGAAGAATTCACCCCTCCACTTT. This chain joins TRBV9 and TRBJ1-6, with no clear D. Looked up from germline, CDR1 is SGDLS and CDR2 is YYNGEE. Trimming stripped 0 bases from V and 7 bases from J, with 8 bases between. CDR3 size: 14 residues.